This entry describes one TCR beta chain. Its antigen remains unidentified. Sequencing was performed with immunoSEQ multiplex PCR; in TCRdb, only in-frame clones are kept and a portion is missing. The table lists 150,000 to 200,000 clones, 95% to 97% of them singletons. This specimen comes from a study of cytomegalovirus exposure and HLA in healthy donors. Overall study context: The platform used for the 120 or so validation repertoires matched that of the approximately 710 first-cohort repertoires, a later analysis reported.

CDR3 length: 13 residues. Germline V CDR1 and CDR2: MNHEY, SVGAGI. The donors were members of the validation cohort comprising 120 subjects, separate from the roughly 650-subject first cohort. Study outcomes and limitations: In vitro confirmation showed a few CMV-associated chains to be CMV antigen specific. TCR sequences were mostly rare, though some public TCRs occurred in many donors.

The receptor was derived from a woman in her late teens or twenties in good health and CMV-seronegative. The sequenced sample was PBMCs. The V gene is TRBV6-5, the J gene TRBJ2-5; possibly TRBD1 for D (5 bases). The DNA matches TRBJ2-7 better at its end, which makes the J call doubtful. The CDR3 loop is CASSPRQIYEQYF. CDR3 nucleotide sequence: TGTGCCAGCAGCCCCCGACAGATTTACGAGCAGTACTTC.